One sample yielded the 22 T cell receptor beta chains listed below, sequenced in a study of blood T cell repertoires in COVID-19. Method: immunoSEQ multiplex PCR; TCRdb's copy keeps in-frame clones and lacks some. The sample has 150,000 to 200,000 clones, approximately 80% seen once. Sequenced material: PBMCs or T cells enriched from blood (not recorded which). These receptor sequences come from a man between 65 and 80 years old who had been exposed to COVID-19.

The chain employs TRBV2 and TRBJ2-2; weak D call: TRBD1 (5 bases). The CDR3 is 15 residues long. Germline-derived CDR1 and CDR2 are SNHLY and FYNNEI. Trimming took off 4 bases at V and 5 bases at J, with 14 bases between the two ends. DNA of the CDR3: TGTGCCAGCAGTGGCCGACAGTTAGCTACCGGGGAGCTGTTTTTT. Protein: CASSGRQLATGELFF.

The genes are TRBV5-6 and TRBJ2-7; possibly TRBD2 for D (7 bases). Germline V gene lookup returns CDR1 SGHDT and CDR2 YYEEEE. The CDR3 has 15 residues. Trimming pared 4 bases from V and 2 bases from J, leaving 16 bases between. CDR3 sequence: CASSPSGGQPYEQYF. CDR3 DNA sequence: TGTGCCAGCAGCCCTTCCGGGGGGCAGCCCTACGAGCAGTACTTC.

V and J are TRBV27 and TRBJ1-2; the match to TRBD1 covers 8 bases. The CDR3 runs to 14 residues. The J segment lost 6 bases and the V segment lost 2 bases, leaving 5 bases of the junction unmatched. CDR1 MNHEY and CDR2 SMNVEV come from the germline V gene (reference sequence). The CDR3, as DNA: TGTGCCAGCAGTTTAGCCCAGGGGGCGAATGGCTACACCTTC. This encodes CASSLAQGANGYTF.

This clone was observed a few times. V is TRBV6-2 or TRBV6-3 and J is TRBJ2-5; D unclear. This CDR3 has 13 amino acids. Trimming removed 4 bases from V and 5 bases from J, with 11 bases in between. Germline loops: CDR1 MNHEY, CDR2 SVGEGT. The CDR3 region is CASSFYPQETQYF. Here the CDR3 DNA reads TGTGCCAGCAGTTTTTATCCTCAGGAGACCCAGTACTTC.

CDR3 protein: CASSYSSGGNTEAFF. The DNA for the CDR3 is TGTGCCAGCAGTTACTCTAGCGGTGGGAACACTGAAGCTTTCTTT. The chain couples TRBV6-5 to TRBJ1-1; D uncertain. With 0 bases removed from V and 1 base from J, the gap between germline ends came to 9 bases. The CDR3 covers 15 residues. CDR1 is MNHEY and CDR2 is SVGAGI in the germline V gene.

This clone appeared a few times. The rearrangement uses TRBV28 and TRBJ1-2; D is unresolved. Germline CDR1 MDHEN, CDR2 SYDVKM. The CDR3 contains 12 residues. V was cut by 6 bases and J by 4 bases, with 9 bases left in between. This chain's CDR3 is CASSRLAYGYTF. CDR3 DNA: TGTGCCAGCAGCCGTCTGGCCTATGGCTACACCTTC.

This chain connects TRBV29-1 to TRBJ2-6, with a tentative D call TRBD2 (6 bases). CDR1 and CDR2 from the germline V gene are SQVTM and ANQGSEA. V dropped 6 bases and J dropped 0 bases, with 12 bases sitting between them. This CDR3 comprises 15 residues. This CDR3 is CSVGTASSGANVLTF. The CDR3 DNA is TGCAGCGTGGGGACTGCGAGCTCTGGGGCCAACGTCCTGACTTTC.

V gene TRBV27 combines with J gene TRBJ2-6; a possible D gene is TRBD2 (6 bases). The CDR3 consists of 16 residues. V was pared by 7 bases and J by 0 bases, with 13 bases between. The germline V gene has CDR1 MNHEY and CDR2 SMNVEV (reference sequence). In nucleotides, the CDR3 is TGTGCCAGCACTACCCCCGGGGGCTCTGGGGCCAACGTCCTGACTTTC. Its translation: CASTTPGGSGANVLTF.

The rearrangement links TRBV29-1 to TRBJ1-5, with D tentatively TRBD1 (5 bases). In germline, CDR1 is SQVTM, CDR2 ANQGSEA. V was pared by 7 bases and J by 6 bases, with 16 bases between. The CDR3 has 13 residues. The CDR3 nucleotides are TGCAGCGCCCTGGACACCTCCGGTCAGCCCCAGCATTTT. Its translation: CSALDTSGQPQHF.

V gene TRBV19 combines with J gene TRBJ1-2; 7 nucleotides align to TRBD1. Germline trimming cut 6 bases from V and 4 bases from J; bases unmatched to any gene: 11. Germline V CDR1 and CDR2: LNHDA, SQIVND (reference sequence). The CDR3 has 15 residues. The CDR3 region is CASSTSPRDSYGYTF. CDR3 nucleotide sequence: TGTGCCAGTAGCACTTCTCCACGGGACAGCTATGGCTACACCTTC. The variable domain in full, completed from reference TRBV19 and TRBJ1-2, reads DGGITQSPKYLFRKEGQNVTLSCEQNLNHDAMYWYRQDPGQGLRLIYYSQIVNDFQKGDIAEGYSVSREKKESFPLTVTSAQKNPTAFYLCASSTSPRDSYGYTFGSGTRLTVV.

In regard to this clone: A junction boundary mismatches the germline segment, possibly from a read error. The V gene is TRBV19, the J gene TRBJ2-7; 15 positions agree with TRBD2. Germline values: CDR1 LNHDA, CDR2 SQIVND (reference sequence). CDR3 length equals 17 residues. The DNA of the CDR3 is TGTGCCAGTAGTTCCGCCGGACTAGCGGGAGGGCCTGGCCCCGACTTCTTC. This codes for CASSSAGLAGGPGPDFF.

The chain uses TRBV4-3 and TRBJ2-7; 7 bases align to TRBD1. V shed 5 bases and J 3 bases; nucleotides not matched to a gene: 13. CDR1 and CDR2 (germline): LGHNA, YSLEER. The CDR3 loop spans 16 amino acids. The CDR3 loop reads CASSGYDGTANYEQYF. CDR3 coding DNA: TGCGCCAGCAGCGGGTATGACGGGACAGCTAACTACGAGCAGTACTTC.

The chain uses TRBV7-8 and TRBJ1-2; 7 nucleotides match TRBD1. The germline V gene has CDR1 SGHVS and CDR2 FQNEAQ. The ends lost 6 bases at V and 5 bases at J; junction bases unmatched: 9. The length of the CDR3 is 14 residues. The CDR3 here is CASSVIGGGYGYTF. In nucleotides, the CDR3 is TGTGCCAGCAGTGTTATAGGGGGCGGGTATGGCTACACCTTC. Combining the CDR3 with reference TRBV7-8 and TRBJ1-2 gives the whole variable domain GAGVSQSPRYKVAKRGQDVALRCDPISGHVSLFWYQQALGQGPEFLTYFQNEAQLDKSGLPSDRFFAERPEGSVSTLKIQRTQQEDSAVYLCASSVIGGGYGYTFGSGTRLTVV.

V and J are TRBV10-1 and TRBJ2-3; possibly TRBD2 for D (6 bases). V dropped 3 bases and J dropped 0 bases, with 10 bases sitting between them. CDR3 length: 15 residues. Germline assignment: CDR1 WNHNN and CDR2 SYGVQD (reference sequence). CDR3 amino acids: CASSDTGASTDTQYF. The CDR3 bases are TGCGCCAGCAGTGACACGGGAGCAAGCACAGATACGCAGTATTTT.

This chain connects TRBV10-3 to TRBJ2-6, with a weak D call TRBD2 (6 bases). V was trimmed by 6 bases and J by 2 bases, leaving 20 bases between them. Germline V gives CDR1 ENHRY, CDR2 SYGVKD. There are 18 residues in the CDR3. The CDR3 region is CAIRGRGGSGAGANVLTF. The CDR3 DNA reads TGTGCCATCAGAGGCCGTGGGGGGTCTGGCGCTGGGGCCAACGTCCTGACTTTC.

The rearrangement joins TRBV7-9 to TRBJ1-2; possibly TRBD1 for D (6 bases). In germline, CDR1 is SEHNR, CDR2 FQNEAQ (reference sequence). This CDR3 has 14 residues. V was clipped by 3 bases and J by 7 bases, with 15 bases between them. CDR3 sequence (DNA): TGTGCCAGCAGCTTTCCAGGGGCAGCAAGTGGCTACACCTTC. It codes for CASSFPGAASGYTF. The full variable domain, its missing parts supplied by reference TRBV7-9 and TRBJ1-2, is DTGVSQNPRHKITKRGQNVTFRCDPISEHNRLYWYRQTLGQGPEFLTYFQNEAQLEKSRLLSDRFSAERPKGSFSTLEIQRTEQGDSAMYLCASSFPGAASGYTFGSGTRLTVV.

The J gene is TRBJ2-7, the V gene TRBV6-5; possible D gene TRBD2, 5 bases. The CDR3 contains 14 residues. The germline V and J ends were trimmed by 5 bases and 4 bases, with 15 bases remaining between them. CDR1 and CDR2 from the germline V gene are MNHEY and SVGAGI. The CDR3 coding sequence is TGTGCCAGCAGTCCCGGGGAAGGGTGGTACGAGCAGTACTTC. It yields the protein CASSPGEGWYEQYF.

The rearrangement uses TRBV30 and TRBJ1-2; D remains ambiguous. V shed 0 bases and J shed 11 bases, with 13 bases lying between them. CDR1 and CDR2 (germline): GTSNPN, SVGIG (reference sequence). CDR3 length: 12 residues. This CDR3 reads CAWSVGGPGYTF. For the CDR3, the DNA is TGTGCCTGGAGTGTTGGAGGGCCGGGGTACACCTTC.

The V and J genes are TRBV28 and TRBJ2-7, with 10 bases lining up with TRBD1. The CDR3 runs to 15 residues. V gave up 0 bases and J gave up 6 bases; unmatched junction bases: 5. Germline CDR1 reads MDHEN; CDR2 reads SYDVKM. The DNA of the CDR3 is TGTGCCAGCAGTTTATGGGGGACAGGGGAACGCGAGCAGTACTTC. It yields the protein CASSLWGTGEREQYF. Filled out from reference TRBV28 and TRBJ2-7, the complete variable domain reads DVKVTQSSRYLVKRTGEKVFLECVQDMDHENMFWYRQDPGLGLRLIYFSYDVKMKEKGDIPEGYSVSREKKERFSLILESASTNQTSMYLCASSLWGTGEREQYFGPGTRLTVT.

Here the CDR3 reads CASSLLAGGPNEQFF. Here the CDR3 DNA reads TGTGCCAGCAGTTTACTAGCGGGAGGGCCAAATGAGCAGTTCTTC. The chain uses TRBV28 and TRBJ2-1, with TRBD2 matching over 12 bases. In germline, CDR1 is MDHEN, CDR2 SYDVKM. The CDR3 consists of 15 residues. V gave up 2 bases and J gave up 7 bases; unmatched junction bases: 3.

The chain combines TRBV18 with TRBJ2-7, with 7 bases aligning to TRBD2. Germline loops: CDR1 KGHSH, CDR2 LQKENI. Trimming removed 2 bases from V and 6 bases from J; junction bases left unmatched: 4. The CDR3 is made up of 13 amino acids. CDR3 amino acids: CASSPAGEGEQYF. The DNA of the CDR3 is TGTGCCAGCTCACCAGCGGGGGAGGGCGAGCAGTACTTC.

This clone was found many times. The gene calls are TRBV5-5 and TRBJ2-7, with 10 bases matching TRBD1. J was trimmed by 3 bases and V by 4 bases; bases with no gene match: 13. This CDR3 has 17 amino acids. Germline CDR1 SGHKS, CDR2 YYEKEE (reference sequence). This CDR3 is CASSPGTGERFGYEQYF. Written as DNA, the CDR3 is TGTGCCAGCAGCCCCGGGACAGGGGAGAGGTTCGGCTACGAGCAGTACTTC.